This TCR beta chain was captured in a study of glioma-infiltrating T cells. The CDR3 consists of 18 residues. CDR1 is LGHNA, CDR2 YNFKEQ, per germline. J gave up 0 bases and V 0 bases, and 4 bases lay outside the gene matches. TCR alpha and beta CDR3 regions were amplified from RNA using iRepertoire nested multiplex PCR. TCRdb reprocessed the multiplex PCR reads with MiXCR, giving one entry per CDR3 protein. Among approximately 140,000 distinct CDR3 sequences listed, about 25% were seen once. The V gene is TRBV4-2, the J gene TRBJ2-1, with 11 bases aligning to TRBD2. The TCR sequence derives from a human donor with low-grade glioma or glioblastoma, undergoing nonglioma brain surgery, or in good health (not recorded which). The sample was glioma tissue, nonneoplastic brain tissue, or PBMCs (not recorded which). The CDR3 region has the DNA TGTGCCAGCAGCCAAGAACCCCTAGCGGGGGGCTCCTACAATGAGCAGTTCTTC. It codes for CASSQEPLAGGSYNEQFF.